This T cell receptor beta chain was documented in a study of response to subunit inactivated influenza vaccine. General study results and limits: Authors suggested each seasonal flu vaccination may recruit only limited numbers of new T cells.

As for this clonotype: Its cognate antigen is unknown.

In TCRdb, the RT-PCR reads were re-called with MiXCR into one record per CDR3 protein. The table records roughly 170,000 distinct CDR3 sequences, about 9% of them present only once. CDR1 and CDR2 from the germline V gene are LGHNA and YNFKEQ. The CDR3 is made up of 16 amino acids. The V end was cut by 1 base, the J end by 1 base, with 8 bases between. Sequencing was performed on non-naive T cells sorted from PBMCs, taken on the day of vaccination. The sequence came from a man aged 50 or older who received an inactivated influenza vaccine. The chain couples TRBV4-2 to TRBJ2-6, with D perhaps matching TRBD1 (6 bases). The CDR3 sequence is CASSQAQGSGANVLTF. Here the CDR3 DNA reads TGTGCCAGCAGCCAAGCACAGGGTTCTGGGGCCAACGTCCTGACTTTC.